Listed below are T cell receptor beta chains from one sample, sequenced in a study of T cell responses to AZD1222 COVID-19 vaccine. Measured with immunoSEQ multiplex PCR; TCRdb has only the in-frame clones, and not every one. Among 150,000 to 200,000 clones listed, around 87% were seen once. The specimen was peripheral blood, collected on day 0 of MenACWY control vaccination. The receptor set was obtained from an adult in good health. The CDR3 runs from the conserved cysteine through the conserved F or W. D genes are given only for firm matches. Expanded clones get a size class; other rows say once, few or many, or leave the size out.

>TRBV28|.|TRBJ1-1|TRBD1
CAISTTGVRDTEAFF
TGTGCCATTTCCACGACAGGGGTTAGGGACACTGAAGCTTTCTTT
>TRBV6-2/TRBV6-3|.|TRBJ1-2|.
CASSSGYGVYGYTF
TGTGCCAGCAGCTCAGGGTACGGAGTCTATGGCTACACCTTC
>TRBV6-4|.|TRBJ2-6|.
CASSDEQNSGANVLTF
TGTGCCAGCAGTGACGAACAAAACTCTGGGGCCAACGTCCTGACTTTC
>TRBV2|.|TRBJ2-7|TRBD2
CASVAGVGYEQYF
TGTGCCAGCGTAGCGGGGGTGGGCTACGAGCAGTACTTC
>TRBV3-1/TRBV3-2|once|TRBJ2-1|.
CASSSLMPKAREQFF
TGTGCCAGCAGCTCCCTTATGCCCAAGGCCCGTGAGCAGTTCTTC
>TRBV27|.|TRBJ2-3|.
CASSLSRTDTQYF
TGTGCCAGCAGTTTATCCCGGACAGATACGCAGTATTTT
>TRBV19|.|TRBJ1-1|.
CASSTYTANTEAFF
TGTGCCAGTAGTACGTACACAGCGAACACTGAAGCTTTCTTT
>TRBV10-3|.|TRBJ2-6|.
CAISDSGANVLTF
TGTGCCATCAGTGATTCTGGGGCCAACGTCCTGACTTTC
>TRBV14|.|TRBJ2-5|.
CASSQVLQTQYF
TGTGCCAGCAGCCAAGTACTACAGACCCAGTACTTC
>TRBV27|once|TRBJ2-1|TRBD2
CASSLVAGEYNEQFF
TGTGCCAGCAGTTTAGTAGCGGGAGAGTACAATGAGCAGTTCTTC
>TRBV5-1|.|TRBJ2-6|TRBD1
CASSLESARQGVGGANVLTF
TGCGCCAGCAGCTTGGAGAGCGCGAGACAGGGGGTAGGTGGGGCCAACGTCCTGACTTTC
>TRBV6-5|.|TRBJ2-7|.
CASYYLDEQYF
TGTGCCAGCTATTACCTCGACGAGCAGTACTTC
>TRBV6-5|.|TRBJ2-2|TRBD1
CASEQGTAGELFF
TGTGCCAGCGAACAGGGGACCGCCGGGGAGCTGTTTTTT
>TRBV5-3|.|TRBJ2-5|.
CARSLVLSSVFQETQYF
TGTGCCAGAAGCTTGGTACTCTCTAGCGTCTTCCAAGAGACCCAGTACTTC
>TRBV12-3/TRBV12-4|.|TRBJ2-7|.
CASSLGGYYEQYF
TGTGCCAGCAGTCTGGGGGGATACTACGAGCAGTACTTC
>TRBV5-1|.|TRBJ1-2|TRBD1
CASSWGQGTSNYGYTF
TGCGCCAGCAGCTGGGGACAGGGGACATCGAACTATGGCTACACCTTC